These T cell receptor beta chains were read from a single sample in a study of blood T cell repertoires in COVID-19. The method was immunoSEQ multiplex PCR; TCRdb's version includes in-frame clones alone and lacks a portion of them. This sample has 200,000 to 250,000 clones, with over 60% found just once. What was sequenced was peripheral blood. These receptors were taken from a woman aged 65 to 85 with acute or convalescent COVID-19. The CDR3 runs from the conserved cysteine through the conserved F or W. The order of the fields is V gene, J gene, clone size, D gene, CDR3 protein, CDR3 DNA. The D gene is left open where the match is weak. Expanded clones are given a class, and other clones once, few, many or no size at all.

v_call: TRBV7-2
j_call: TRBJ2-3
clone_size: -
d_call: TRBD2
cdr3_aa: CASSSGLTAGWADTQYF
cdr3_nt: TGTGCCAGCAGCTCCGGGCTTACAGCGGGGTGGGCAGATACGCAGTATTTT

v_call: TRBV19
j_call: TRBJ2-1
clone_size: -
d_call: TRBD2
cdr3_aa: CASSDPGLAGNEQFF
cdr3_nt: TGTGCCAGTAGTGACCCGGGACTAGCGGGCAATGAGCAGTTCTTC

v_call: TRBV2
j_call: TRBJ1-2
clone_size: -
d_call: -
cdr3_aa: CASGEYGYTF
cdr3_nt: TGTGCCTCCGGGGAGTATGGCTACACCTTC

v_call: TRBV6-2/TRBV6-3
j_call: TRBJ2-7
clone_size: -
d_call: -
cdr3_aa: CASSATGEQYF
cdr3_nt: TGTGCCAGCAGTGCCACGGGCGAGCAGTACTTC

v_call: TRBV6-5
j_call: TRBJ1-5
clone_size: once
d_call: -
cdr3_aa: CASKQGGDQPQHF
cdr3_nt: TGTGCCAGCAAGCAGGGAGGTGATCAGCCCCAGCATTTT

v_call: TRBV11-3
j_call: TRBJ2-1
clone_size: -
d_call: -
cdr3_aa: CASSLDPGKQFF
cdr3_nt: TGTGCCAGCAGCTTAGATCCCGGGAAGCAGTTCTTC

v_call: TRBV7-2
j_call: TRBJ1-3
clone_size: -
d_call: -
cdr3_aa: CASSSRGTVNSGNTIYF
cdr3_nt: TGTGCCAGCAGCTCACGTGGGACTGTCAACTCTGGAAACACCATATATTTT

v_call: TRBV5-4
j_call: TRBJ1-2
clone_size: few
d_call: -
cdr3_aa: CASSIAARGYTF
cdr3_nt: TGTGCCAGCAGCATCGCCGCGCGCGGCTACACCTTC

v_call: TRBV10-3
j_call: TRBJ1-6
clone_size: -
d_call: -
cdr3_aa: CAISGGGHAGNSPLHF
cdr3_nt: TGTGCCATCAGTGGCGGGGGGCACGCGGGTAATTCACCCCTCCACTTT

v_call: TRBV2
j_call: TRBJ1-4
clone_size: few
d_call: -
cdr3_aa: CASLDSRANEKLFF
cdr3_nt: TGTGCCAGCTTGGACAGTCGAGCTAATGAAAAACTGTTTTTT

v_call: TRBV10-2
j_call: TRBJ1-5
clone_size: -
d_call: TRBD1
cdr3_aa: CASSGGTGRPNQPQHF
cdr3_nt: TGCGCCAGCAGTGGTGGGACAGGGCGTCCCAATCAGCCCCAGCATTTT

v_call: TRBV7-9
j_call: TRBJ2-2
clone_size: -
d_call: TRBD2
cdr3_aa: CASSFPGLAGRNTGELFF
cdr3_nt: TGTGCCAGCAGCTTCCCGGGACTAGCGGGGAGGAACACCGGGGAGCTGTTTTTT

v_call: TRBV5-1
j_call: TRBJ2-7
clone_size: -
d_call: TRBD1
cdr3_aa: CASSVGQGSNEQYF
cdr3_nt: TGCGCCAGCAGCGTGGGACAGGGGTCCAACGAGCAGTACTTC

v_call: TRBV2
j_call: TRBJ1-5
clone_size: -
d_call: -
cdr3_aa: CASSEHPDQPQHF
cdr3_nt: TGTGCCAGCAGTGAACACCCGGATCAGCCCCAGCATTTT

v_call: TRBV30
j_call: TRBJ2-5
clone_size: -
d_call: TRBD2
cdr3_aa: CAWSVSGGGETQYF
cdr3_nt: TGTGCCTGGAGTGTTAGCGGGGGTGGAGAGACCCAGTACTTC

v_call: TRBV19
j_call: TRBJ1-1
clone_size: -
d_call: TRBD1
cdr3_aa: CASKPNLQGITEAFF
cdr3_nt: TGTGCCAGTAAACCCAACTTACAGGGGATCACTGAAGCTTTCTTT

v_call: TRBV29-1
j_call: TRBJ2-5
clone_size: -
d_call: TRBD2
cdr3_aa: CSVGDYTETQYF
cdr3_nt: TGCAGCGTTGGGGACTACACGGAGACCCAGTACTTC

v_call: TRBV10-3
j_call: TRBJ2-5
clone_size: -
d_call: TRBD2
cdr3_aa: CAISESLAGKETQYF
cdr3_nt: TGTGCCATCAGTGAGTCTCTAGCGGGTAAAGAGACCCAGTACTTC